This passage covers 29 T cell receptor beta chains from one sample sequenced in a study of T cell responses to AZD1222 COVID-19 vaccine (dated by TCRdb to the early 2020s). This specimen's time point label, interpreted: baseline before first vaccination. Receptor libraries were prepared by the immunoSEQ multiplex PCR assay. TCRdb carries this immuneACCESS record with in-frame sequences only. Its versions omit some clonotypes, under half of them owing to an unresolved V gene in the studies checked, with the rest unexplained. Within this sample are 100,000 to 150,000 clones, with 65% to 90% of them counted one time only. In total, the top ten clones hold 20% to 25% of the sample. This material consisted of peripheral blood, taken on day 0 of AZD1222 vaccination. The receptors shown here come from an adult in good health.

The genes are TRBV13 and TRBJ1-1, with a tentative D call TRBD1 (6 bases). This CDR3 has 15 residues. V was trimmed by 3 bases and J by 1 base, leaving 12 bases between them. The germline gives CDR1 PRHDT, CDR2 FYEKMQ (reference sequence). CDR3 sequence: CASSFLRGPNTEAFF. CDR3 bases: TGTGCCAGCAGCTTCCTCCGGGGGCCGAACACTGAAGCTTTCTTT.

The chain combines TRBV2 with TRBJ1-4; 7 nucleotides align to TRBD1. The junction had 7 bases not matched to a gene; V was cut back by 3 bases and J by 3 bases. CDR1 and CDR2 from the germline V gene are SNHLY and FYNNEI. CDR3 size: 16 residues. This CDR3 is CASSDPPGQANEKLFF. The CDR3 DNA reads TGTGCCAGCAGTGACCCCCCAGGACAGGCTAATGAAAAACTGTTTTTT.

The gene calls are TRBV3-1 (or the pseudogene TRBV3-2) and TRBJ2-7, with 9 bases lining up with TRBD2. Germline V lookup: CDR1 LGHDT, CDR2 YNNKEL (reference sequence). The V segment lost 5 bases and the J segment 9 bases; nucleotides outside the gene matches: 11. The CDR3 is made up of 14 amino acids. In DNA form, the CDR3 reads TGTGCCAGCAGCTCCCGCGGGGGGGATTTGGTGCAGTACTTC. Protein product: CASSSRGGDLVQYF.

The CDR3 here is CASSLENSPLHF. CDR3 coding DNA: TGTGCCAGCAGCTTAGAGAATTCACCCCTCCACTTT. This chain connects TRBV5-4 to TRBJ1-6; D not resolved. V was cut by 2 bases and J by 7 bases, with 4 bases left in between. The CDR3 totals 12 residues. From germline, CDR1 is SGHNT and CDR2 YYREEE (reference sequence). The whole variable domain, remainder taken from reference TRBV5-4 and TRBJ1-6, is ETGVTQSPTHLIKTRGQQVTLRCSSQSGHNTVSWYQQALGQGPQFIFQYYREEENGRGNFPPRFSGLQFPNYSSELNVNALELDDSALYLCASSLENSPLHFGNGTRLTVT.

This rearrangement joins TRBV19 to TRBJ1-1; TRBD1 might be the D (5 bases). Germline loops: CDR1 LNHDA, CDR2 SQIVND (reference sequence). The CDR3 spans 16 residues. V lost 3 bases, J lost 2 bases, and 16 bases lay in between. DNA of the CDR3: TGTGCCAGTAGTATTAACCTCAGGGTGACTAACACTGAAGCTTTCTTT. Translating gives CASSINLRVTNTEAFF.

V is TRBV12-3 or TRBV12-4 and J is TRBJ1-4; D is uncertain. This CDR3 has 12 residues. V dropped 6 bases and J dropped 6 bases, with 8 bases sitting between them. This CDR3 is CASSPDDEKLFF. The CDR3 DNA follows: TGTGCCAGCAGCCCGGACGATGAAAAACTGTTTTTT.

The rearrangement uses TRBV10-3 and TRBJ1-1, with no clear D. The germline CDR1 and CDR2 sequences are ENHRY and SYGVKD. V lost 0 bases and J lost 6, with 11 bases in between. The CDR3 consists of 14 residues. The CDR3 DNA follows: TGTGCCATCAGTGAGTCGAGGGAGAGCGCTGAAGCTTTCTTT. The encoded protein is CAISESRESAEAFF.

J is TRBJ2-1 and V is TRBV7-8; 7 bases agree with TRBD2. V gave up 7 bases and J gave up 4 bases; unmatched junction bases: 10. The CDR3 has 15 amino acids. CDR1 SGHVS and CDR2 FQNEAQ come from the germline V gene. The CDR3 here is CASIVDGGTYNEQFF. CDR3 in DNA: TGTGCCAGCATCGTTGACGGGGGGACTTACAATGAGCAGTTCTTC.

This clone was recorded once. The J gene is TRBJ2-7, the V gene TRBV4-3; D not certain. The germline V gene encodes CDR1 LGHNA and CDR2 YSLEER. The V end lost 1 base, the J end lost 5 bases, and 3 bases lay between the germline ends. This CDR3 spans 11 amino acids. The CDR3 reads CASSQADEQYF. The CDR3 coding sequence is TGCGCCAGCAGCCAAGCCGACGAGCAGTACTTC.

This clone has just one count. The genes are TRBV12-3 or TRBV12-4 and TRBJ1-2; D gene unclear. Trimming removed 6 bases from V and 4 bases from J, with 12 bases in between. CDR3 length equals 13 residues. The CDR3: CASSPGGSYGYTF. In DNA form, the CDR3 reads TGTGCCAGCAGCCCGGGCGGATCCTATGGCTACACCTTC.

The rearrangement uses TRBV27 and TRBJ1-2, with 8 bases that match TRBD1. The CDR3 consists of 13 residues. V was pared by 5 bases and J by 8 bases, with 7 bases of the junction left unmatched. CDR1 and CDR2 (germline): MNHEY, SMNVEV (reference sequence). The CDR3 DNA follows: TGTGCCAGCAGTCTTGGACAGGGAGGCGGCTACACCTTC. Encoded protein: CASSLGQGGGYTF.

The chain employs TRBV4-1 and TRBJ1-1; tentatively, D is TRBD1 (6 bases). V lost 3 bases and J lost 3, with 29 bases in between. Germline V gene data show CDR1 as MGHRA and CDR2 as YSYEKL. The CDR3 is 20 residues long. CDR3 sequence: CASSHLARRGKIGEDTEAFF. The CDR3 DNA follows: TGCGCCAGCAGCCACCTCGCCCGCAGGGGCAAAATAGGGGAGGACACTGAAGCTTTCTTT.

The rearrangement uses TRBV20-1 and TRBJ1-5; D gene unclear. Germline lookup yields CDR1 DFQATT and CDR2 SNEGSKA (reference sequence). V shed 3 bases and J shed 4 bases, with 4 bases lying between them. This CDR3 has 11 residues. CDR3 residues: CSASGNQPQHF. The DNA for the CDR3 is TGCAGTGCTAGTGGTAATCAGCCCCAGCATTTT.

The chain has TRBV5-6 and TRBJ2-1; 9 bases agree with TRBD2. Germline loops: CDR1 SGHDT, CDR2 YYEEEE. The junction had 12 bases not matched to a gene; V was cut back by 4 bases and J by 7 bases. The CDR3 totals 16 residues. The CDR3 nucleotides read TGTGCCAGCAGCACTCTTTCGCGGGGGGGCCGGAATGAGCAGTTCTTC. This codes for CASSTLSRGGRNEQFF.

The rearrangement joins TRBV4-2 to TRBJ2-5; the D gene is possibly TRBD1 (5 bases). The V gene lost 0 bases and the J gene lost 4 bases, with 12 bases spanning the gap. This CDR3 has 15 residues. Looked up from germline, CDR1 is LGHNA and CDR2 is YNFKEQ. This CDR3 is CASSQDSTVGETQYF. The CDR3 DNA reads as TGTGCCAGCAGCCAAGATTCGACAGTGGGAGAGACCCAGTACTTC.

The chain joins TRBV4-1 to TRBJ1-2; D gene uncertain. This CDR3 comprises 17 residues. CDR1 MGHRA and CDR2 YSYEKL come from the germline V gene. V was trimmed by 0 bases and J by 4 bases, leaving 18 bases between them. The chain's CDR3 is CASSQDIPYGQLYGYTF. The DNA of the CDR3 is TGCGCCAGCAGCCAAGATATCCCCTACGGGCAGCTCTATGGCTACACCTTC.

The chain joins TRBV7-2 to TRBJ2-7, with D tentatively TRBD1 (6 bases). The CDR3 has 15 residues. Looked up from germline, CDR1 is SGHTA and CDR2 is FQGNSA. Between the trimmed V and J ends, which lost 5 bases and 5 bases, there was a span of 19 bases. The DNA for the CDR3 is TGTGCCAGCAGCCCTGTACCTGGGGGCGAACACGAGCAGTACTTC. Its protein product is CASSPVPGGEHEQYF.

V usage is TRBV9 and J usage is TRBJ1-1; 10 bases line up with TRBD1. This CDR3 comprises 15 residues. The J segment lost 8 bases and the V segment lost 3 bases, leaving 10 bases of the junction unmatched. Germline values: CDR1 SGDLS, CDR2 YYNGEE. The CDR3 coding sequence is TGTGCCAGCAGCGACGGACAGGGGGGAGGTACGGAAGCTTTCTTT. Protein sequence: CASSDGQGGGTEAFF.

Only a few counts were recorded for this clone. The V call is TRBV10-2, the J call TRBJ2-7; 14 bases match TRBD2. CDR3 size: 19 residues. The V gene end was trimmed by 5 bases and the J gene end by 2 bases; junction bases not matched to a gene: 14. Germline V gives CDR1 WSHSY, CDR2 SAAADI. CDR3 residues: CASSKRTSGGTLLTYEQYF. The CDR3 coding sequence is TGCGCCAGCAGTAAAAGGACTAGCGGGGGGACCCTACTGACCTACGAGCAGTACTTC.

V usage is TRBV28 and J usage is TRBJ2-7; perhaps TRBD1 as D (6 bases). Germline CDR1 MDHEN, CDR2 SYDVKM. V lost 6 bases to trimming and J lost 1 base, with 19 bases between them. This CDR3 contains 16 residues. The CDR3 DNA reads as TGTGCCAGCAGCCCCAAGGGGGACCCCAAGTCCTACGAGCAGTACTTC. Its translation: CASSPKGDPKSYEQYF.

This clone came up once. The chain combines TRBV4-1 with TRBJ1-2; 7 bases align to TRBD1. Germline lookup yields CDR1 MGHRA and CDR2 YSYEKL. The CDR3 contains 15 residues. Trimming at V came to 4 bases and at J to 6 bases, leaving 11 bases not matched to a gene. CDR3 DNA: TGCGCCAGCAGCCGGGATCGCGCGGGACAGCATGGCTACACCTTC. Translation gives CASSRDRAGQHGYTF.

This chain uses TRBV11-2 with TRBJ2-2, with 11 bases fitting TRBD1. The CDR3 runs 16 residues. The trim removed 5 bases at V and 4 bases at J, leaving 6 bases unmatched. Germline CDR1 SGHAT, CDR2 FQNNGV. The CDR3 DNA follows: TGTGCCAGCAGCCGTGGACAGGGGGCAGGCACCGGGGAGCTGTTTTTT. Its translation: CASSRGQGAGTGELFF.

This chain links TRBV5-1 with TRBJ2-5; TRBD2 matches at 7 bases. Germline CDR1 and CDR2: SGHRS and YFSETQ. The CDR3 contains 15 residues. Unmatched junction bases numbered 13, after V lost 7 bases and J lost 4 bases. CDR3 in DNA: TGCGCCAGCCTGGCTAATGGGGCTAGCGGAGAGACCCAGTACTTC. This translates into CASLANGASGETQYF.

This chain uses TRBV9 with TRBJ2-7, with 9 bases identical to TRBD1. CDR1 is SGDLS and CDR2 is YYNGEE in the germline V gene. The CDR3 extends over 14 amino acids. The ends lost 6 bases at V and 3 bases at J; junction bases unmatched: 7. The CDR3 here is CASTRDREDYEQYF. The CDR3 DNA reads TGTGCCAGCACTCGGGACAGGGAAGACTACGAGCAGTACTTC. Based on the CDR3 plus reference TRBV9 and TRBJ2-7, the full variable domain is DSGVTQTPKHLITATGQRVTLRCSPRSGDLSVYWYQQSLDQGLQFLIQYYNGEERAKGNILERFSAQQFPDLHSELNLSSLELGDSALYFCASTRDREDYEQYFGPGTRLTVT.

The V call is TRBV9, the J call TRBJ1-6; 7 positions match TRBD1. Germline V gene sequence: CDR1 SGDLS, CDR2 YYNGEE. The CDR3 consists of 15 residues. The J segment lost 7 bases and the V segment lost 3 bases, leaving 7 bases of the junction unmatched. CDR3 coding DNA: TGTGCCAGCAGCGGACAGGGTACTAGGAATTCACCCCTCCACTTT. The encoded protein is CASSGQGTRNSPLHF.

The chain recombines TRBV16 with TRBJ1-5; D not certain. The CDR3 is 15 amino acids. CDR1 is KGHSY, CDR2 FQNENV, per germline. V was clipped by 2 bases and J by 3 bases, with 11 bases between them. DNA for the CDR3: TGTGCCAGCAGCCAACAGGACGAAATCAATCAGCCCCAGCATTTT. Translation: CASSQQDEINQPQHF.

This chain joins TRBV5-8 and TRBJ1-2, with D possibly matching TRBD1 (6 bases). Germline CDR1 SGHTS, CDR2 YDEGEE. There are 14 residues in the CDR3. V was trimmed by 1 base and J by 5 bases, leaving 12 bases between them. The chain's CDR3 is CASSLTGIGYGYTF. As DNA, the CDR3 is TGTGCCAGCAGCTTGACAGGGATAGGGTATGGCTACACCTTC.

CDR3 DNA sequence: TGTGCCAGCAGCTTCCGGGACAGGGGGCCCGGGGAGCTGTTTTTT. Amino acid sequence: CASSFRDRGPGELFF. The chain recombines TRBV21-1 with TRBJ2-2; TRBD1 reflects the table's D call only, with no check against the DNA. TRBV21-1 is recorded as a pseudogene. This CDR3 spans 15 amino acids.

In DNA, the CDR3 is TGTGCCAGCAGCCAATCAGATACGCAGTATTTT. It encodes CASSQSDTQYF. The genes are TRBV3-1 (or the pseudogene TRBV3-2) and TRBJ2-3, with D hard to call. Germline CDR1 is LGHDT and CDR2 is YNNKEL (reference sequence). The CDR3 consists of 11 residues. V was cut by 2 bases and J by 4 bases, with 1 base left in between.